Shown below are 3 T cell receptor beta chains from a single sample sequenced in a study of neurological immune-mediated disorders. Regarding time point: longitudinal time-point 3. TCRdb analysed the 5' RACE reads with MiXCR anew, one entry per CDR3 protein. The sample records roughly 100,000 distinct CDR3 sequences, 10% to 11% being singletons. The sequenced sample was PBMCs. These receptors all stem from a female donor with HTLV-1-associated myelopathy (HAM/TSP).

Ten or more counts support this clonotype. This chain links TRBV20-1 with TRBJ2-4; D perhaps matches TRBD1 (5 bases). The CDR3 is 13 residues long. V was clipped by 5 bases and J by 3 bases, with 11 bases between them. The V gene's germline CDR1 is DFQATT and CDR2 SNEGSKA (reference sequence). CDR3 DNA: TGCAGTGCTGAAACAGGCGGCAAAAACATTCAGTACTTC. Its translation is CSAETGGKNIQYF.

This clonotype was found many times. The rearrangement uses TRBV15 and TRBJ1-6; D is perhaps TRBD1 (6 bases). There are 15 residues in the CDR3. The germline V gene has CDR1 LNHNV and CDR2 YYDKDF (reference sequence). V dropped 1 base and J dropped 10 bases, with 14 bases sitting between them. This CDR3 reads CATSRGGGGGSPLHF. Written as DNA, the CDR3 is TGTGCCACCAGCAGAGGGGGGGGCGGGGGGTCACCCCTCCACTTT.

The chain uses TRBV12-3 or TRBV12-4 and TRBJ2-1, with D tentatively TRBD1 (5 bases). This CDR3 spans 14 amino acids. Trimming removed 11 bases from V and 0 bases from J, with 14 bases in between. CDR3 in amino acids: CASKRTGSYNEQFF. The CDR3 nucleotides read TGTGCCTCCAAACGAACAGGCTCCTACAATGAGCAGTTCTTC.